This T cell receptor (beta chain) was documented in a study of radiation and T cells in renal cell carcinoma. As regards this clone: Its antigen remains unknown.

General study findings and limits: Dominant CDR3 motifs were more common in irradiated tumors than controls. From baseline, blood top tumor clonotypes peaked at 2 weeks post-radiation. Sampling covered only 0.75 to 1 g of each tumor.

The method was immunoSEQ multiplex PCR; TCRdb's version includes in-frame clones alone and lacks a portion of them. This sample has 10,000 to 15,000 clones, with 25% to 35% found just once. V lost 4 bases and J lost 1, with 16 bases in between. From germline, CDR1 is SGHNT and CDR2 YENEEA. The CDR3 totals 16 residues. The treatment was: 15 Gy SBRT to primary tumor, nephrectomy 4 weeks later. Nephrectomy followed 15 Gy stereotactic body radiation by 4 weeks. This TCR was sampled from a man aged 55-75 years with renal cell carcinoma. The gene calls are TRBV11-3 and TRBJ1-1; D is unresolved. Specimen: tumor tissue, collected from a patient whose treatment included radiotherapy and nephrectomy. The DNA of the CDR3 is TGTGCCAGCAGCTCCACCCAGTGGCTGGGGAACACTGAAGCTTTCTTT. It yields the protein CASSSTQWLGNTEAFF.